The 29 T cell receptor beta chains below come from one sample, sequenced in a study of CXCR3-negative and CXCR3-positive naive CD8 T cells. General observations from the study: Greater hydrophobicity was found in TRB CDR3s of CXCR3-positive naive cells than of CXCR3-negative naive cells.

The libraries of TRB cDNA were constructed through 5' RACE using UMI labels. Reanalyzing the 5' RACE reads, TCRdb keeps one entry per CDR3 protein, without DNA. This sample's clone table lists approximately 100,000 distinct CDR3 sequences. These receptors are not linked to any known antigen. The sequenced sample was naive CXCR3+ CD8+ T cells from blood. Subset denoted: CD45RO-CCR7+CD27+CD95- naive CD8+ T cells expressing CXCR3 (TNR3+). These receptors were taken from a human donor in good health. Some clones in this sample may be carry-over from other donors' samples.

The rearrangement uses TRBV6-5 and TRBJ2-7. The CDR3 sequence is 13 residues long. Per the germline V gene, CDR1 is MNHEY and CDR2 is SVGAGI. The CDR3 spells CASKPKGSYEQYF.

The chain carries TRBV28 and TRBJ2-7; TCRdb proposes TRBD2, but this gene call is untestable without DNA. CDR1 and CDR2 (germline): MDHEN, SYDVKM. There are 15 residues in the CDR3. The CDR3: CASTHGLISSYEQYF.

The J gene is TRBJ2-1, the V gene TRBV7-9; absent DNA, TCRdb's TRBD1 call cannot be checked. The CDR3 covers 16 residues. Germline V CDR1 and CDR2: SEHNR, FQNEAQ (reference sequence). CDR3 region: CASSPTGTGAVNEQFF.

The chain combines TRBV3-1 with TRBJ2-7. This CDR3 is 12 amino acids long. CDR1 is LGHDT and CDR2 is YNNKEL in the germline V gene (reference sequence). The CDR3: CASSQVVHEQYF.

The chain uses TRBV2 and TRBJ2-5; TCRdb proposes TRBD1, but this gene call is untestable without DNA. The CDR3 totals 14 residues. Germline loops: CDR1 SNHLY, CDR2 FYNNEI. CDR3 amino acids: CASRGGRIQETQYF.

This chain uses TRBV29-1 with TRBJ2-4; TCRdb returns TRBD2, unconfirmable since there is no DNA. Germline CDR1 and CDR2: SQVTM and ANQGSEA. This CDR3 is built from 14 residues. The CDR3 reads CSVEVAAVRDIQYF.

J is TRBJ2-5 and V is TRBV7-2; the TCRdb D gene call, TRBD1, has no DNA to confirm it. Germline CDR1 SGHTA, CDR2 FQGNSA. There are 16 residues in the CDR3. CDR3 amino acids: CASSSLWTGARETQYF. Together with reference TRBV7-2 and TRBJ2-5, the CDR3 gives the full variable domain: GAGVSQSPSNKVTEKGKDVELRCDPISGHTALYWYRQSLGQGLEFLIYFQGNSAPDKSGLPSDRFSAERTGGSVSTLTIQRTQQEDSAVYLCASSSLWTGARETQYFGPGTRLLVL.

The chain uses TRBV7-3 and TRBJ1-1. This CDR3 is built from 15 residues. Per germline, CDR1 SGHTA and CDR2 FQGTGA. CDR3 residues: CASSLLRLTNTEAFF. The full variable domain, its missing parts supplied by reference TRBV7-3 and TRBJ1-1, is GAGVSQTPSNKVTEKGKYVELRCDPISGHTALYWYRQSLGQGPEFLIYFQGTGAADDSGLPNDRFFAVRPEGSVSTLKIQRTERGDSAVYLCASSLLRLTNTEAFFGQGTRLTVV.

This chain uses TRBV29-1 with TRBJ2-1; the D call of TRBD2 rests on TCRdb alone, since no DNA is present to check it. The CDR3 has 15 residues. CDR1 is SQVTM, CDR2 ANQGSEA, per germline. This chain's CDR3 is CSVAPSRGGVNEQFF.

The chain joins TRBV6-4 to TRBJ2-3; TCRdb picks TRBD1, but there is no DNA to check that call. Per germline, CDR1 MRHNA and CDR2 SNTAGT. CDR3 size: 15 residues. The CDR3 region is CASSDGTGGTDTQYF.

The V call is TRBV15, the J call TRBJ2-1; absent DNA, TCRdb's TRBD1 call cannot be checked. CDR1 LNHNV and CDR2 YYDKDF come from the germline V gene (reference sequence). The CDR3 is 15 residues long. CDR3 loop: CATSGRRRGAGEQFF.

The rearrangement links TRBV7-2 to TRBJ2-7; TCRdb picks TRBD1, but there is no DNA to check that call. Germline CDR1 reads SGHTA; CDR2 reads FQGNSA. This CDR3 spans 13 amino acids. CDR3 loop: CASSPDRYYEQYF.

The chain couples TRBV4-1 to TRBJ2-2; lacking DNA, the TRBD2 call made by TCRdb goes unchecked. Germline V gene data show CDR1 as MGHRA and CDR2 as YSYEKL. This CDR3 is 16 amino acids long. CDR3 loop: CASSQAGSGNTGELFF.

The rearrangement joins TRBV29-1 to TRBJ2-7; TCRdb returns TRBD2, unconfirmable since there is no DNA. The CDR3 is made up of 15 amino acids. Germline V gene data show CDR1 as SQVTM and CDR2 as ANQGSEA. The CDR3 sequence is CSVEDQGMASYEQYF.

This chain joins TRBV5-1 and TRBJ2-3; TCRdb outputs TRBD2, but without DNA this stays unchecked. This CDR3 is built from 16 residues. CDR1 is SGHRS, CDR2 YFSETQ, per germline. The CDR3: CASSFLAGPSTDTQYF.

The chain carries TRBV4-1 and TRBJ1-1. The V gene's germline CDR1 is MGHRA and CDR2 YSYEKL. This CDR3 is built from 13 residues. The CDR3 region is CASTLATWGEAFF.

The chain has TRBV28 and TRBJ1-5; TCRdb indicates TRBD1, and absent DNA this call remains unverified. CDR3 length: 16 residues. In germline, CDR1 is MDHEN, CDR2 SYDVKM. CDR3 loop: CASRARQGPSNQPQHF.

CDR3 in amino acids: CASSYLDGYEQYF. V gene TRBV6-2 or TRBV6-3 combines with J gene TRBJ2-7. Germline V CDR1 and CDR2: MNHEY, SVGEGT. The length of the CDR3 is 13 residues.

The J gene is TRBJ2-2, the V gene TRBV9; the D call from TCRdb, TRBD1, cannot be confirmed without DNA. CDR3 length: 16 amino acids. Germline loops: CDR1 SGDLS, CDR2 YYNGEE. The CDR3 region is CASSDEDRGNTGELFF. The full variable domain, its missing parts supplied by reference TRBV9 and TRBJ2-2, is DSGVTQTPKHLITATGQRVTLRCSPRSGDLSVYWYQQSLDQGLQFLIQYYNGEERAKGNILERFSAQQFPDLHSELNLSSLELGDSALYFCASSDEDRGNTGELFFGEGSRLTVL.

V usage is TRBV4-3 and J usage is TRBJ2-6; TCRdb gives TRBD2 as the D gene, but with no DNA this cannot be confirmed. The CDR3 spans 19 residues. Germline V gene lookup returns CDR1 LGHNA and CDR2 YSLEER. The CDR3 reads CASSRAGGNPSSGANVLTF.

This rearrangement joins TRBV19 to TRBJ2-3. Germline values: CDR1 LNHDA, CDR2 SQIVND (reference sequence). The CDR3 loop spans 12 amino acids. The CDR3 protein is CASSIGLSPTYF.

The rearrangement joins TRBV7-8 to TRBJ2-7; the TCRdb D gene call, TRBD1, has no DNA to confirm it. The length of the CDR3 is 15 residues. CDR1 is SGHVS, CDR2 FQNEAQ, per germline. CDR3 protein: CASSPRTGVGYEQYF.

The chain is built from TRBV28 and TRBJ2-7; no DNA is available, so the TRBD1 call from TCRdb remains unchecked. CDR1 and CDR2 (germline): MDHEN, SYDVKM. The CDR3 sequence is 17 residues long. CDR3 region: CASSTPRQGLASYEQYF.

The chain has TRBV29-1 and TRBJ1-1. The CDR3 sequence is 12 residues long. The germline CDR1 and CDR2 sequences are SQVTM and ANQGSEA. The CDR3 region is CSVERENTEAFF.

Here the CDR3 reads CASNFRPGVFNTGELFF. V gene TRBV7-2 combines with J gene TRBJ2-2; the D call from TCRdb, TRBD2, cannot be confirmed without DNA. Germline lookup yields CDR1 SGHTA and CDR2 FQGNSA. The CDR3 length is 17 residues.

The rearrangement links TRBV28 to TRBJ2-3; TCRdb indicates TRBD1, and absent DNA this call remains unverified. Germline V lookup: CDR1 MDHEN, CDR2 SYDVKM. CDR3 size: 12 residues. Here the CDR3 reads CASSTGPDTQYF.

The chain combines TRBV4-1 with TRBJ2-3; the TRBD2 assignment by TCRdb is unverifiable without DNA. The CDR3 runs to 18 residues. Germline V lookup: CDR1 MGHRA, CDR2 YSYEKL. The CDR3 is CASSQDSGLAASTDTQYF.

CDR3 region: CASSQGYRGGNEQFF. The chain uses TRBV14 and TRBJ2-1; TCRdb calls TRBD1, which cannot be checked without DNA. Germline CDR1 reads SGHDN; CDR2 reads FVKESK. CDR3 length: 15 residues.

This chain's CDR3 is CASSIAGRGVNSPLHF. The gene calls are TRBV19 and TRBJ1-6; TCRdb lists TRBD1, though no DNA is available to test this call. Germline V gene lookup returns CDR1 LNHDA and CDR2 SQIVND (reference sequence). The CDR3 is 16 amino acids.